The 32 T cell receptor beta chains below all came from one sample that was sequenced in a study of T cells in Graves' hyperthyroidism and ophthalmopathy (dated by TCRdb to the late 2010s). The receptor library was made with multiplex PCR. The listed sequencing device is Illumina HiSeq 2000. The TCR beta CDR3 regions were amplified from the RNA transcripts. For the first round of RT-PCR on the TCR CDR3, the HTBI primer set was used together with the Qiagen OneStep RT-PCR kit. In TCRdb, the public reads were trimmed at Q25 with fastp and aligned with MiXCR, with productive beta chains retained. Rows with one shared CDR3 protein collapse into an entry with the most common genes and DNA. The sample includes roughly 170,000 distinct CDR3 sequences, with about 18% observed a single time. The ten largest clones capture roughly 30% of the sample. Sequenced sample: blood. These receptors were collected from a woman in her forties or fifties with Graves' hyperthyroidism.

Worth noting for this clonotype: Without the conserved terminal phenylalanine or tryptophan, this CDR3 likely stems from a read error. J is TRBJ2-2 and V is TRBV7-2, with D uncertain. The CDR3 has 12 residues. V gave up 5 bases and J gave up 2 bases, with 3 bases separating them. Germline V gene data show CDR1 as SGHTA and CDR2 as FQGNSA. Here the CDR3 reads CASSHNTGELFL. DNA of the CDR3: TGTGCCAGCAGCCACAACACCGGGGAGCTGTTTTTG.

A remark on this clonotype: A much more abundant neighbour one base away suggests this may be a read error. The rearrangement joins TRBV12-3 or TRBV12-4 to TRBJ1-1, with D perhaps matching TRBD1 (5 bases). The CDR3 is 14 amino acids. Deletions cut 5 bases from V and 13 bases from J, with 23 bases between. The CDR3 nucleotides read TGTGCCAGCAGTAAGGCGACAGAAAAGCCCCTAGTTTTCTTT. This codes for CASSKATEKPLVFF.

Points on this clonotype: This may come from a read error, since a much larger clone is one base off. The CDR3, as DNA: TGTGCCAGCAGCTTCCCGGGACACAGCTCAGGTACGCAGTATTTT. It encodes CASSFPGHSSGTQYF. This chain connects TRBV7-2 to TRBJ2-3, with D possibly TRBD1 on 6 matching bases. Deletions cut 3 bases from V and 8 bases from J, with 18 bases between. This CDR3 region has 15 residues. The germline V gene has CDR1 SGHTA and CDR2 FQGNSA. Combining the CDR3 with reference TRBV7-2 and TRBJ2-3 gives the whole variable domain GAGVSQSPSNKVTEKGKDVELRCDPISGHTALYWYRQSLGQGLEFLIYFQGNSAPDKSGLPSDRFSAERTGGSVSTLTIQRTQQEDSAVYLCASSFPGHSSGTQYFGPGTRLTVL.

A word on this clonotype: A much larger clone sits a single nucleotide away, making a read error possible. This chain uses TRBV7-8 with TRBJ1-2, with 7 bases that match TRBD1. Per the germline V gene, CDR1 is SGHVS and CDR2 is FQNEAQ. V shed 2 bases, J shed 12 bases, and the junction held 15 bases outside the gene matches. CDR3 length equals 15 residues. In nucleotides, the CDR3 is TGTGCCAGCAGCTTAATGTCAATGGGACAGTTAAGCAACACCTTC. Amino acids: CASSLMSMGQLSNTF.

The sample holds a few counts of this clonotype. V gene TRBV20-1 combines with J gene TRBJ1-4, with TRBD1 identical over 10 bases. The CDR3 is 16 amino acids. CDR1 DFQATT and CDR2 SNEGSKA come from the germline V gene (reference sequence). J was trimmed by 5 bases and V by 1 base; bases with no gene match: 7. CDR3 in amino acids: CSARVFGTGVNEKLFF. CDR3 DNA: TGCAGTGCTAGAGTCTTCGGGACAGGGGTGAATGAAAAACTGTTTTTT.

A remark on this clonotype: It is unclear where the CDR3 begins or ends on the DNA, so no DNA is shown, and the CDR3 is as TCRdb lists it. The chain uses TRBV2 and TRBJ2-3; TRBD2, as called in the table, went unchecked against the DNA. The CDR3 is made up of 14 amino acids, end residues included. Per germline, CDR1 SNHLY and CDR2 FYNNEI. The CDR3 loop is CASLWASGADTQCF.

This clonotype was recorded many times. The chain recombines TRBV11-2 with TRBJ1-2, with D perhaps matching TRBD1 (6 bases). The CDR3 has 15 amino acids. CDR1 SGHAT and CDR2 FQNNGV come from the germline V gene. The ends were cut back, 3 bases at V and 8 bases at J, with 19 bases in the middle. The CDR3 loop is CASSFRPDGGEGYTF. CDR3 coding DNA: TGTGCCAGCAGCTTTAGGCCGGACGGGGGCGAGGGCTACACCTTC.

This clonotype appeared many times. The CDR3 protein is CASSLEAATQYF. Here the CDR3 DNA reads TGTGCCAGCAGCTTAGAAGCGGCGACCCAGTACTTC. The genes are TRBV7-2 and TRBJ2-5, with D perhaps matching TRBD2 (5 bases). CDR3 size: 12 residues. In germline, CDR1 is SGHTA, CDR2 FQGNSA. V was trimmed by 1 base and J by 7 bases, leaving 7 bases between them.

At least ten counts were recorded for this clonotype. V usage is TRBV6-1 and J usage is TRBJ2-7; TRBD2 agrees at 7 bases. Germline V gene sequence: CDR1 MNHNS, CDR2 SASEGT. V dropped 5 bases and J dropped 0; count of bases not matched to a gene: 7. The length of the CDR3 is 15 residues. CDR3 sequence: CASSPRQRGSYEQYF. The CDR3 DNA sequence: TGTGCCAGCAGTCCCAGACAGCGGGGCTCCTACGAGCAGTACTTC.

This clonotype was counted between two and nine times. The chain couples TRBV20-1 to TRBJ2-3, with 9 positions matching TRBD1. Per germline, CDR1 DFQATT and CDR2 SNEGSKA (reference sequence). CDR3 length: 15 residues. V shed 3 bases and J 0 bases; nucleotides not matched to a gene: 4. The DNA for the CDR3 is TGCAGTGCTAGGGGTGGACAGGGGAGCACAGATACGCAGTATTTT. This translates into CSARGGQGSTDTQYF.

This clonotype was seen repeatedly, ten times or more. The chain employs TRBV7-8 and TRBJ1-5; the D gene is possibly TRBD1 (5 bases). Trimming removed 4 bases at V and 1 base at J, with 11 bases between. The CDR3 has 15 residues. CDR1 is SGHVS, CDR2 FQNEAQ, per germline. The CDR3 protein is CASSSRDFSNQPQHF. The CDR3 nucleotides read TGTGCCAGCAGCTCGCGGGACTTCAGCAATCAGCCCCAGCATTTT. Filled out from reference TRBV7-8 and TRBJ1-5, the complete variable domain reads GAGVSQSPRYKVAKRGQDVALRCDPISGHVSLFWYQQALGQGPEFLTYFQNEAQLDKSGLPSDRFFAERPEGSVSTLKIQRTQQEDSAVYLCASSSRDFSNQPQHFGDGTRLSIL.

This clonotype was observed at least ten times. The chain joins TRBV29-1 to TRBJ2-2; D is tentatively TRBD1 or TRBD2 (5 bases each). V was shortened by 6 bases and J by 0 bases, with 11 bases between the two germline ends. CDR3 length equals 14 residues. Germline CDR1 is SQVTM and CDR2 is ANQGSEA. The CDR3 DNA is TGCAGCGTAAGAGGGGCCGCGAACACCGGGGAGCTGTTTTTT. It codes for CSVRGAANTGELFF.

In this sample, this clonotype turned up many times. The genes are TRBV12-3 or TRBV12-4 and TRBJ2-3, with 12 positions matching TRBD2. CDR3 length: 18 amino acids. V lost 5 bases and J lost 2; bases outside the gene matches: 11. CDR3 sequence reads: CASSLQLAGGLDTDTQYF. CDR3 sequence (DNA): TGTGCCAGCAGTCTCCAACTAGCGGGGGGCCTCGACACAGATACGCAGTATTTT.

This clonotype was seen many times. The chain joins TRBV7-3 to TRBJ1-1; TRBD1 matches at 7 bases. This CDR3 region has 17 residues. Trimming cost V 2 bases and J 1 base; bases outside gene matches: 10. CDR1 and CDR2 from the germline V gene are SGHTA and FQGTGA. The CDR3 DNA follows: TGTGCCAGCAGCTTATTGGGGCGACAGGGCCCGAACACTGAAGCTTTCTTT. It translates to CASSLLGRQGPNTEAFF.

This clonotype came up many times. One junction end does not reproduce the germline sequence, and a read error may be involved. The chain links TRBV5-1 to TRBJ1-2, with 8 bases aligning to TRBD1. The CDR3 has 13 amino acids. Germline loops: CDR1 SGHRS, CDR2 YFSETQ. The CDR3 region is CASSLQGDYGYTF. The CDR3 DNA follows: TGTGCCAGCAGTCTACAGGGGGACTATGGCTACACCTTC.

This clonotype showed up many times. The V gene is TRBV6-5, the J gene TRBJ1-6, with D tentatively TRBD1 (5 bases). This CDR3 is built from 14 residues. The germline V gene encodes CDR1 MNHEY and CDR2 SVGAGI. Trimming cost V 2 bases and J 7 bases, with 9 bases left between them. CDR3 sequence (DNA): TGTGCCAGCAGTTACGGGGGGTTAAATTCACCCCTCCACTTT. Protein: CASSYGGLNSPLHF.

This clonotype was seen many times. The chain couples TRBV27 to TRBJ1-1; maybe TRBD1 (6 bases). The V gene lost 3 bases and the J gene lost 3 bases, with 14 bases spanning the gap. Germline V gives CDR1 MNHEY, CDR2 SMNVEV (reference sequence). There are 15 residues in the CDR3. CDR3 sequence: CASSFMGTGYTEAFF. CDR3 bases: TGTGCCAGCAGTTTCATGGGAACAGGGTACACTGAAGCTTTCTTT.

The table lists this clonotype with many counts. The chain joins TRBV5-1 to TRBJ1-1; D is undetermined. The germline V gene has CDR1 SGHRS and CDR2 YFSETQ. V lost 1 base, J lost 8 bases, and 18 bases lay in between. The CDR3 sequence is 15 residues long. For the CDR3, the DNA is TGCGCCAGCAGCTTGACACTGACGACTGGACGAGAAGCTTTCTTT. Its translation: CASSLTLTTGREAFF.

The chain has TRBV14 and TRBJ2-4; D is perhaps TRBD2 (5 bases). The germline V gene encodes CDR1 SGHDN and CDR2 FVKESK. The CDR3 spans 13 residues. The ends were cut back, 1 base at V and 9 bases at J, with 10 bases in the middle. The CDR3: CASSQGGWPIQYF. In DNA form, the CDR3 reads TGTGCCAGCAGCCAAGGAGGGTGGCCCATTCAGTACTTC. Using reference TRBV14 and TRBJ2-4 for the parts outside the CDR3, the full variable domain is EAGVTQFPSHSVIEKGQTVTLRCDPISGHDNLYWYRRVMGKEIKFLLHFVKESKQDESGMPNNRFLAERTGGTYSTLKVQPAELEDSGVYFCASSQGGWPIQYFGAGTRLSVL.

This clonotype was found many times. The genes are TRBV12-3 or TRBV12-4 and TRBJ1-2; TRBD1 might be the D (5 bases). V gave up 5 bases and J gave up 6 bases, with 16 bases separating them. CDR3 size: 14 residues. The CDR3 DNA follows: TGTGCCAGCAGTCCCACCGGGGCCACCGATGGCTACACCTTC. Translating it yields CASSPTGATDGYTF.

This chain uses TRBV6-2 or TRBV6-3 with TRBJ2-1, with TRBD2 matching over 10 bases. Germline V gene lookup returns CDR1 MNHEY and CDR2 SVGEGT. With V trimmed by 2 bases and J by 2 bases, 9 bases remained unmatched. There are 18 residues in the CDR3. CDR3 DNA: TGTGCCAGCAGTTACCTCCGTAGCGGGGGGCGTCCCTACAATGAGCAGTTCTTC. This sequence encodes CASSYLRSGGRPYNEQFF.

This clonotype was observed many times. V and J are TRBV7-9 and TRBJ1-1; D remains unclear. Germline values: CDR1 SEHNR, CDR2 FQNEAQ (reference sequence). CDR3 length: 12 residues. V gave up 7 bases and J gave up 4 bases, with 10 bases separating them. The chain's CDR3 is CASTIGITEAFF. CDR3 DNA sequence: TGTGCCAGCACCATAGGAATCACTGAAGCTTTCTTT.

In regard to this clonotype: A read error is possible here, since a much larger clone lies one base away. V is TRBV10-3 and J is TRBJ1-3; D is undetermined. Per germline, CDR1 ENHRY and CDR2 SYGVKD. V gave up 3 bases and J gave up 0 bases, with 15 bases separating them. The CDR3 totals 17 residues. CDR3: CAISDITSSPSGNTIYF. The CDR3 DNA is TGTGCCATCAGTGACATTACCTCGTCCCCCTCTGGAAACACCATATATTTT.

This rearrangement joins TRBV29-1 to TRBJ1-5, with 7 bases matching TRBD1. This CDR3 has 13 residues. CDR1 and CDR2 (germline): SQVTM, ANQGSEA. Trimming at V came to 4 bases and at J to 2 bases, leaving 2 bases not matched to a gene. The CDR3 is CSVGGTGNQPQHF. CDR3 nucleotides: TGCAGCGTTGGCGGGACAGGCAATCAGCCCCAGCATTTT.

The V call is TRBV9, the J call TRBJ2-1; 10 positions agree with TRBD1. Trimming at V came to 3 bases and at J to 3 bases, leaving 6 bases not matched to a gene. CDR1 is SGDLS, CDR2 YYNGEE, per germline. This CDR3 is built from 16 residues. Written as DNA, the CDR3 is TGTGCCAGCAGCGCCCCTGGACAGGGGGTCTACAATGAGCAGTTCTTC. It encodes CASSAPGQGVYNEQFF.

This sequence joins TRBV6-1 and TRBJ2-1; 9 nucleotides agree with TRBD2. V lost 5 bases, J lost 5 bases, and 19 bases stayed unmatched. The CDR3 spans 19 residues. The germline V gene has CDR1 MNHNS and CDR2 SASEGT. DNA of the CDR3: TGTGCCAGCAGTAACCCCCGGGGTCTCGCGGGGGGGCCCAACAATGAGCAGTTCTTC. This translates into CASSNPRGLAGGPNNEQFF.

This clonotype was seen a few times. This could be a read error, since a much larger clone is one nucleotide away. J is TRBJ1-1 and V is TRBV10-2, with D unresolved. The CDR3 is made up of 13 amino acids. The germline V gene has CDR1 WSHSY and CDR2 SAAADI. V was shortened by 7 bases and J by 4 bases, with 13 bases between the two germline ends. CDR3 sequence reads: CASIPGRGTEAFF. Written as DNA, the CDR3 is TGCGCCAGCATTCCGGGTAGAGGCACTGAAGCTTTCTTT.

The V call is TRBV20-1, the J call TRBJ2-2; D may be TRBD1 (6 bases). The CDR3 runs to 13 residues. With 3 bases removed from V and 6 bases from J, the gap between germline ends came to 11 bases. Germline CDR1 is DFQATT and CDR2 is SNEGSKA (reference sequence). The DNA of the CDR3 is TGCAGTGCTAGGGGCAGGGGACCCGGGGAGCTGTTTTTT. This codes for CSARGRGPGELFF.

This clonotype was detected many times. This rearrangement joins TRBV6-1 to TRBJ1-2, with D hard to call. Germline CDR1 MNHNS, CDR2 SASEGT. The CDR3 extends over 14 amino acids. V was clipped by 1 base and J by 3 bases, with 9 bases between them. This chain's CDR3 is CASSEGLFDYGYTF. CDR3 bases: TGTGCCAGCAGTGAAGGGTTATTTGACTATGGCTACACCTTC.

This clonotype came up many times. This chain uses TRBV6-1 with TRBJ1-2; tentative D call: TRBD1 (5 bases). Germline lookup yields CDR1 MNHNS and CDR2 SASEGT. V was pared by 6 bases and J by 8 bases, with 16 bases between. The CDR3 has 13 residues. CDR3 sequence (DNA): TGTGCCAGCAGGGGTTTCCTGGGGGACGGCTACACCTTC. It translates to CASRGFLGDGYTF.

This clonotype came up once. This chain connects TRBV28 to TRBJ2-7; 10 bases align to TRBD2. This CDR3 has 19 amino acids. The germline V gene has CDR1 MDHEN and CDR2 SYDVKM. Losses at the gene ends were 3 bases for V and 3 bases for J; bases not matched to a gene: 17. In DNA form, the CDR3 reads TGTGCCAGCAGTTTCGCCTTCGGCCCTAGCGGGAGAATTTACTACGAGCAGTACTTC. Translating gives CASSFAFGPSGRIYYEQYF. Full variable domain (outside the CDR3, taken from reference TRBV28 and TRBJ2-7): DVKVTQSSRYLVKRTGEKVFLECVQDMDHENMFWYRQDPGLGLRLIYFSYDVKMKEKGDIPEGYSVSREKKERFSLILESASTNQTSMYLCASSFAFGPSGRIYYEQYFGPGTRLTVT.

This clonotype was counted a few times. This sequence joins TRBV6-2 or TRBV6-3 and TRBJ2-1; 7 positions match TRBD1. The CDR3 sequence is 14 residues long. V shed 4 bases and J 15 bases; nucleotides not matched to a gene: 15. Germline values: CDR1 MNHEY, CDR2 SVGEGT. Here the CDR3 DNA reads TGTGCCAGCAGTTCCAGGACAGGCCTCTTGGGGCCGTTCTTC. Amino acids: CASSSRTGLLGPFF.